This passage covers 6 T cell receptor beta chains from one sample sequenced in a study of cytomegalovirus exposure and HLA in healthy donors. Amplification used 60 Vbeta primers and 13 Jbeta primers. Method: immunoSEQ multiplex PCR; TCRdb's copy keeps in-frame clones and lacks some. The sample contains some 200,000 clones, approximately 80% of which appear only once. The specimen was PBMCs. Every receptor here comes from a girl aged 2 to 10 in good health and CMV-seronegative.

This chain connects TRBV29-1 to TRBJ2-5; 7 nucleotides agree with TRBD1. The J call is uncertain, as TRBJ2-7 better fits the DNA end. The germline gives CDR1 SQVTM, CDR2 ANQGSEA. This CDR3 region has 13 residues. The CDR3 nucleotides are TGCAGCGTGCAACAGGGGTTGGGGTACGAGCAGTACTTC. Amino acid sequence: CSVQQGLGYEQYF.

CDR3 sequence (DNA): TGTGCCAGCTCTGGGGCCGATAATCAGCCCCAGCATTTT. This translates into CASSGADNQPQHF. The J gene is TRBJ1-5, the V gene TRBV18; D may be TRBD1 (5 bases). V was shortened by 6 bases and J by 4 bases, with 10 bases between the two germline ends. This CDR3 has 13 amino acids. Germline assignment: CDR1 KGHSH and CDR2 LQKENI. Combining the CDR3 with reference TRBV18 and TRBJ1-5 gives the whole variable domain NAGVMQNPRHLVRRRGQEARLRCSPMKGHSHVYWYRQLPEEGLKFMVYLQKENIIDESGMPKERFSAEFPKEGPSILRIQQVVRGDSAAYFCASSGADNQPQHFGDGTRLSIL.

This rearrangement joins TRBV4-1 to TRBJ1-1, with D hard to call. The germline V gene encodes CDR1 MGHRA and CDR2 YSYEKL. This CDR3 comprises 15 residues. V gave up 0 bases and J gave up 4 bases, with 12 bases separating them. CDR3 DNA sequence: TGCGCCAGCAGCCAAGATGAACTCCTAGGCACTGAAGCTTTCTTT. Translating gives CASSQDELLGTEAFF.

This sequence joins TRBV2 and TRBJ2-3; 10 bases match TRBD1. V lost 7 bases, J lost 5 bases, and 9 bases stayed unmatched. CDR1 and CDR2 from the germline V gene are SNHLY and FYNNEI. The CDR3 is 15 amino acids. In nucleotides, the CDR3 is TGTGCCAGCACCTCTGACAGGGGGCGCGAAGATACGCAGTATTTT. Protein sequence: CASTSDRGREDTQYF.

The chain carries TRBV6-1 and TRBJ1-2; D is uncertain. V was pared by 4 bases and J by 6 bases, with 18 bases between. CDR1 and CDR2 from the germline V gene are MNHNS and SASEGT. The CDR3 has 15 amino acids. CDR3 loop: CASSGGHGGSDGYTF. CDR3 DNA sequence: TGTGCCAGCAGTGGGGGTCATGGAGGGAGCGATGGCTACACCTTC.

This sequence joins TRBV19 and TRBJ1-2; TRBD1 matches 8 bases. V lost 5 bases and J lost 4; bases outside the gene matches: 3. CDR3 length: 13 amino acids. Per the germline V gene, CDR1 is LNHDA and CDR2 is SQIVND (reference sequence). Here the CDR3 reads CASSPDRGYGYTF. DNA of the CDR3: TGTGCCAGTAGTCCCGACAGGGGCTATGGCTACACCTTC.